One and the same sample provided the 11 T cell receptor beta chains below, sequenced in a study of blood T cell repertoires in COVID-19. Some clones are missing from TCRdb's copy, which holds only in-frame ones; the method was immunoSEQ multiplex PCR. The sample includes about 480,000 clones, roughly 88% of them seen just once. Sample: peripheral blood. The receptors come from a woman in her fifties or sixties with COVID-19, enrolled during active disease.

The V gene is TRBV11-2, the J gene TRBJ2-7; TRBD1 matches at 7 bases. Germline-derived CDR1 and CDR2 are SGHAT and FQNNGV. After removal of 1 base from V and 1 base from J, the junction contained 4 bases not matched to a gene. This CDR3 is built from 15 residues. This CDR3 reads CASSLGGGRSYEQYF. In nucleotides, the CDR3 is TGTGCCAGCAGCTTAGGAGGGGGCAGATCCTACGAGCAGTACTTC.

V usage is TRBV14 and J usage is TRBJ1-1; 9 positions agree with TRBD1. The length of the CDR3 is 18 residues. The germline V gene encodes CDR1 SGHDN and CDR2 FVKESK. Trimming at V came to 0 bases and at J to 2 bases, leaving 10 bases not matched to a gene. In DNA form, the CDR3 reads TGTGCCAGCAGCCAAGATCGAATTCTGGGACAGGGAAACACTGAAGCTTTCTTT. Encoded protein: CASSQDRILGQGNTEAFF. Based on the CDR3 plus reference TRBV14 and TRBJ1-1, the full variable domain is EAGVTQFPSHSVIEKGQTVTLRCDPISGHDNLYWYRRVMGKEIKFLLHFVKESKQDESGMPNNRFLAERTGGTYSTLKVQPAELEDSGVYFCASSQDRILGQGNTEAFFGQGTRLTVV.

This clone appeared once. The rearrangement uses TRBV27 and TRBJ1-1; possible D gene TRBD1, 5 bases. V lost 6 bases to trimming and J lost 7 bases, with 15 bases between them. CDR1 MNHEY and CDR2 SMNVEV come from the germline V gene (reference sequence). The CDR3 consists of 13 residues. Here the CDR3 reads CASSLPGGFEAFF. CDR3 sequence (DNA): TGTGCCAGCAGCCTTCCGGGGGGATTTGAAGCTTTCTTT.

The V gene is TRBV7-2, the J gene TRBJ1-1; D gene unclear. This CDR3 is 13 amino acids long. The V and J ends lost 2 bases and 4 bases respectively, with 8 bases between them. From germline, CDR1 is SGHTA and CDR2 FQGNSA. The DNA for the CDR3 is TGTGCCAGCAGCTTATATCCGGGCACTGAAGCTTTCTTT. This encodes CASSLYPGTEAFF.

V and J are TRBV20-1 and TRBJ1-1; a weak D match, TRBD1 (5 bases). Trimming removed 3 bases at V and 4 bases at J, with 15 bases between. Germline lookup yields CDR1 DFQATT and CDR2 SNEGSKA (reference sequence). The CDR3 has 14 amino acids. CDR3 coding DNA: TGCAGTGCTAGTGTTGGGGGGGTGAGCACTGAAGCTTTCTTT. Its translation is CSASVGGVSTEAFF.

This chain connects TRBV5-1 to TRBJ1-1; tentatively, D is TRBD1 (5 bases). Per germline, CDR1 SGHRS and CDR2 YFSETQ. V shed 4 bases and J shed 4 bases, with 14 bases lying between them. The CDR3 length is 14 residues. CDR3 in amino acids: CASSPGGRITEAFF. The CDR3 nucleotides are TGCGCCAGCAGCCCCGGGGGGAGGATCACTGAAGCTTTCTTT.

The CDR3 loop reads CASSYGGANIQYF. CDR3 nucleotides: TGTGCCAGCAGTTACGGAGGGGCAAACATTCAGTACTTC. The rearrangement joins TRBV6-5 to TRBJ2-4, with a weak D call TRBD2 (6 bases). Germline CDR1 MNHEY, CDR2 SVGAGI. V was trimmed by 2 bases and J by 6 bases, leaving 8 bases between them. There are 13 residues in the CDR3.

This chain uses TRBV5-4 with TRBJ1-1; D perhaps matches TRBD1 (5 bases). Germline CDR1 and CDR2: SGHNT and YYREEE (reference sequence). The CDR3 runs 14 residues. V was trimmed by 3 bases and J by 1 base, leaving 10 bases between them. This CDR3 is CASSSKTANTEAFF. CDR3 nucleotides: TGTGCCAGCAGCTCTAAGACAGCGAACACTGAAGCTTTCTTT.

The CDR3 DNA is TGTGCCAGCAGCTTAGGGCAGGGATTCCTCTATGGCTACACCTTC. Translation: CASSLGQGFLYGYTF. V gene TRBV13 combines with J gene TRBJ1-2; possible D gene TRBD1, 5 bases. Germline lookup yields CDR1 PRHDT and CDR2 FYEKMQ (reference sequence). CDR3 size: 15 residues. V gave up 0 bases and J gave up 4 bases, with 12 bases separating them.

This rearrangement joins TRBV9 to TRBJ1-3; 7 bases are shared with TRBD1. V shed 3 bases, J shed 1 base, and the junction held 4 bases outside the gene matches. This CDR3 region has 15 residues. Per the germline V gene, CDR1 is SGDLS and CDR2 is YYNGEE. The CDR3 region is CASSEMTGSGNTIYF. CDR3 DNA: TGTGCCAGCAGCGAGATGACAGGGTCTGGAAACACCATATATTTT.

V and J are TRBV5-1 and TRBJ2-7; D possibly corresponds to TRBD2 (5 bases). CDR3 length: 16 residues. Germline V lookup: CDR1 SGHRS, CDR2 YFSETQ. V was pared by 3 bases and J by 0 bases, with 16 bases between. CDR3 bases: TGCGCCAGCAGCTCTAGCAGCGGTTCTAGCTCCTACGAGCAGTACTTC. Residues: CASSSSSGSSSYEQYF.